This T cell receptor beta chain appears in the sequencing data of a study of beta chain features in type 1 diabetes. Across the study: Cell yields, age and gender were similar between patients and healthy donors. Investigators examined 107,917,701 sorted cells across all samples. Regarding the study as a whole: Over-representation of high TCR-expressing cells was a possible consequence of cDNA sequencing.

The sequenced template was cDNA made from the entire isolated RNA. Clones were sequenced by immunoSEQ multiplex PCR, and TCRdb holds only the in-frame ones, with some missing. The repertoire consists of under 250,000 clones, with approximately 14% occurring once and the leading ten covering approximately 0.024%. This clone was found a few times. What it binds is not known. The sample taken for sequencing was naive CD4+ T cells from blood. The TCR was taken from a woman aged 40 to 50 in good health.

The CDR3 region has the DNA TGTGCCAGCTCCCCAACTAGCGGGGGAATCAATGAGCAGTTCTTC. Translated, it gives CASSPTSGGINEQFF. The gene calls are TRBV18 and TRBJ2-1; 11 nucleotides agree with TRBD2. Trimming removed 6 bases from V and 6 bases from J; junction bases left unmatched: 7. The germline V gene encodes CDR1 KGHSH and CDR2 LQKENI. This CDR3 comprises 15 residues.